This T cell receptor beta chain was identified during a study of blood T cell repertoires in COVID-19. At the level of the study: The samples span acute and convalescent COVID-19 from the United States, Italy and Spain. The cDNA or gDNA used as material had been derived from T cells, B-cell-depleted T cells, or PBMCs.

Original handling: Cell counts per sample came from amplifying reference gene primers. The repertoire was sequenced with immunoSEQ multiplex PCR; TCRdb's copy has only in-frame clones and lacks some. V, J and clone size reflect that table, while D and trimming were determined from the DNA. The sample includes 100,000 to 120,000 clones, over 75% of them seen just once. The CDR3 contains 14 residues. The germline gives CDR1 KGHSH, CDR2 LQKENI. V shed 3 bases and J 4 bases; nucleotides not matched to a gene: 4. What was sequenced was peripheral blood. This chain connects TRBV18 to TRBJ2-7, with 9 nucleotides matching TRBD2. This TCR was sampled from a woman between 70 and 85 years old with acute or convalescent COVID-19. DNA of the CDR3: TGTGCCAGCTCACCTACGACTAGCGGATACGAGCAGTACTTC. Protein product: CASSPTTSGYEQYF.